The rows below give T cell receptor beta chains drawn from one sample of a study of T cells in Graves' hyperthyroidism and ophthalmopathy. Each CDR3 protein gets one entry after TCRdb re-called the multiplex PCR reads with MiXCR. The table lists hundreds of thousands of distinct CDR3 sequences, 13% to 15% of them singletons. Sequencing used blood. The receptors here all came from a woman between 18 and 30 years old with Graves' hyperthyroidism. CDR3s leave out the opening cysteine and the closing phenylalanine or tryptophan. The D gene is left open where the match is weak.

- | TRBV5-1 | ASSLGLGGSSYEQY
TRBD1 | TRBV7-9 | ASSSGTGGVGNEKLF
- | TRBV29-1 | SVEVNRVDGANVLT
TRBD2 | TRBV30 | AWSVFRTSGTYNEQF
- | TRBV20-1 | SASKGTYNEQF
- | TRBV27 | ASSFTKSSYNSPLH
TRBD2 | TRBV3-1 | ASSLAGDETQY
- | TRBV2 | ASKADSNQPQH
- | TRBV7-9 | ASSPRGISKGNTEAF
TRBD2 | TRBV7-9 | ASSRGTSGTFSYEQY